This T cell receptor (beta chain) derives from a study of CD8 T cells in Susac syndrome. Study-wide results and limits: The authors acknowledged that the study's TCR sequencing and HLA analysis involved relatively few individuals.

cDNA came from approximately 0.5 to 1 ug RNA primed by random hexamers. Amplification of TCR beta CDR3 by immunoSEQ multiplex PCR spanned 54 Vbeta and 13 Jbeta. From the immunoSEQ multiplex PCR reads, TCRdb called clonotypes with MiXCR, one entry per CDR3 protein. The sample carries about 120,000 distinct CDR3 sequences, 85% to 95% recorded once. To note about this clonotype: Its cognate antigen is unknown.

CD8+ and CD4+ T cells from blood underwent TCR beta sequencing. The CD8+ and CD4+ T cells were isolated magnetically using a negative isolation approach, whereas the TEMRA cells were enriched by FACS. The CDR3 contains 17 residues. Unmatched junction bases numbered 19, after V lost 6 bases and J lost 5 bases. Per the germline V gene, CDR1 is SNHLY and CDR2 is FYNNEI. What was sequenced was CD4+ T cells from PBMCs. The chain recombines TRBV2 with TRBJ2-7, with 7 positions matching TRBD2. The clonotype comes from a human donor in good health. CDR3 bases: TGTGCCAGCAGGGGTGACTACTTGGCGGGAGCAAGGAACGAGCAGTACTTC. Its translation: CASRGDYLAGARNEQYF.